The clone carrying this TCR beta chain has a handful of counts. Sample time point: pre-sensitization, week 0. The sample's treatment: therapeutic diphenylcyclopropenone sensitization with weekly scalp DPC. At patch-test visits, sampling came before the patch test. From the RACE reads, TCRdb called clonotypes with MiXCR, one entry per CDR3 protein. The table lists approximately 77,000 distinct CDR3 sequences, approximately 15% of them singletons. The data were taken from a study of human T cells and chemical hapten exposure. The material sequenced was whole blood, taken in connection with sensitization to the hapten diphenylcyclopropenone (DPC). This receptor was identified in a woman aged 45-65 years with alopecia areata. Some clones in this sample may be carry-over from other donors' samples.

DNA for the CDR3: TGCAGTGCTAGAGTTGAGCGGGAATATAGCAATCAGCCCCAGCATTTT. This gives the protein CSARVEREYSNQPQHF. The V and J genes are TRBV20-1 and TRBJ1-5; D unresolved. The V gene's germline CDR1 is DFQATT and CDR2 SNEGSKA (reference sequence). Trimming took off 1 base at V and 0 bases at J, with 13 bases between the two ends. CDR3 length equals 16 residues.